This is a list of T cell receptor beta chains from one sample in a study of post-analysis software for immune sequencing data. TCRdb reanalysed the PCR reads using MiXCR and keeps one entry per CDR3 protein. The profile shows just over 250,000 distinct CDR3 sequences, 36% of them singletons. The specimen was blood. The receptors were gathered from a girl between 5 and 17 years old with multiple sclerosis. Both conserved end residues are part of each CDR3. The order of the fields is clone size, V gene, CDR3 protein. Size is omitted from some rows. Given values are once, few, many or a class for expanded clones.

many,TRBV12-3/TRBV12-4,CASSLGTAGLAGREQFF
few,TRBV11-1,CASSPVGSLGRDEQFF
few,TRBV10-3,CAISDRGPPTGELFF
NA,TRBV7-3,CASSSRTSSEAFF
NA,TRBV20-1,CSARDNGLGTEAFF
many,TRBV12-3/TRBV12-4,CASAQGELQPQHF
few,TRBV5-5,CASSLSLFVRESSEAFF
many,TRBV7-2,CASSDSRRGINQPQHF
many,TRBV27,CASRGLAVNEQFF
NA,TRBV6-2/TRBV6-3,CASRKGTGLKFDEQFF
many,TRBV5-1,CASRTSGSYNEQFF
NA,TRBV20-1,CSARAIGAGELAKNIQYF
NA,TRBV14,CTSSGVGGYTF
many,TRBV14,CASSQVGLAADTQYF
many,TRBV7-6,CASSSGGVFTEAFF
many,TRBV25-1,CASSELGTGSVSYGYTF
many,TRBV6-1,CASRDRAVTEAFF
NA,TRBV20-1,CSARRMDVTYEQYF
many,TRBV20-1,CSATSASGVNEQFF
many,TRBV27,CASSRKPSGSYEQYF
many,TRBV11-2,CASSQSTDTQYF
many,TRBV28,CASSLAGGPDEQFF